This is a list of T cell receptor beta chains from one sample in a study of T cells in Graves' hyperthyroidism and ophthalmopathy. TCRdb used MiXCR to reprocess the multiplex PCR reads, holding one entry per CDR3 protein. The sample lists about 98,000 distinct CDR3 sequences; around 40% were seen once. Sequencing was done on a sample of peripheral blood or thyroid tissue (not recorded which). All receptors derive from a woman in her thirties with Graves' hyperthyroidism. CDR3s include the opening cysteine and the closing phenylalanine or tryptophan. D genes are given only for firm matches. Clone size is stated in some rows and not others, as once, few, many or a class when expanded.

D gene: -
J gene: TRBJ1-4
V gene: TRBV5-1
clone size: medium-sized
CDR3 protein: CASSLDGLHEKLFF
CDR3 DNA: TGCGCCAGCAGCTTGGATGGGTTACACGAAAAACTGTTTTTT

D gene: -
J gene: TRBJ2-2
V gene: TRBV7-9
clone size: many
CDR3 protein: CASSPGTTNTGELFF
CDR3 DNA: TGCGCCAGCAGCCCCGGGACAACGAACACCGGGGAGCTGTTTTTT

D gene: -
J gene: TRBJ2-1
V gene: TRBV20-1
clone size: -
CDR3 protein: CSALGALGQFF
CDR3 DNA: TGCAGTGCCCTGGGGGCACTCGGGCAGTTCTTC

D gene: TRBD1
J gene: TRBJ2-3
V gene: TRBV28
clone size: -
CDR3 protein: CASSQTGGTDTQYF
CDR3 DNA: TGTGCCAGCAGTCAGACAGGGGGCACAGATACGCAGTATTTT

D gene: TRBD2
J gene: TRBJ2-5
V gene: TRBV20-1
clone size: -
CDR3 protein: CSAMKVAGGRETQYF
CDR3 DNA: TGCAGTGCTATGAAGGTAGCGGGAGGGCGAGAGACCCAGTACTTC

D gene: -
J gene: TRBJ1-1
V gene: TRBV27
clone size: few
CDR3 protein: CASSLGPGISAFF
CDR3 DNA: TGTGCCAGCAGTTTAGGGCCGGGTATCTCGGCTTTCTTT

D gene: -
J gene: TRBJ2-5
V gene: TRBV12-3/TRBV12-4
clone size: once
CDR3 protein: CANSSEGPIQETQYF
CDR3 DNA: TGTGCCAACAGTTCCGAGGGACCCATCCAAGAGACCCAGTATTTC

D gene: TRBD1
J gene: TRBJ2-5
V gene: TRBV6-1
clone size: -
CDR3 protein: CASSPGQGIQETQYF
CDR3 DNA: TGTGCCAGCAGTCCCGGACAGGGGATCCAAGAGACCCAGTACTTC

D gene: TRBD1
J gene: TRBJ1-5
V gene: TRBV2
clone size: -
CDR3 protein: CASSLGRGPPQPQHF
CDR3 DNA: TGTGCCAGCAGTTTGGGCAGGGGGCCCCCTCAGCCCCAGCATTTT

D gene: -
J gene: TRBJ1-2
V gene: TRBV11-2
clone size: many
CDR3 protein: CASSLESIGFYGYTF
CDR3 DNA: TGTGCCAGCAGCTTAGAGTCGATTGGGTTCTATGGCTACACCTTC

D gene: -
J gene: TRBJ2-7
V gene: TRBV15
clone size: -
CDR3 protein: CATSSASPGFYEQYF
CDR3 DNA: TGTGCCACCAGCAGTGCTAGCCCAGGATTCTACGAGCAGTACTTC

D gene: -
J gene: TRBJ1-5
V gene: TRBV28
clone size: many
CDR3 protein: CASSLVPQESNQPQHF
CDR3 DNA: TGTGCCAGCAGTTTGGTCCCCCAGGAGAGCAATCAGCCCCAGCATTTT

D gene: TRBD2
J gene: TRBJ2-3
V gene: TRBV13
clone size: few
CDR3 protein: CASSLNSAIAGGGTDTQYF
CDR3 DNA: TGTGCCAGCAGTTTAAATTCCGCGATAGCGGGAGGTGGGACAGATACGCAGTATTTT

D gene: TRBD1
J gene: TRBJ2-7
V gene: TRBV7-8
clone size: -
CDR3 protein: CASRNDRVYEQYF
CDR3 DNA: TGTGCCAGCAGGAATGACAGGGTCTACGAGCAGTACTTC

D gene: -
J gene: TRBJ1-1
V gene: TRBV5-4
clone size: -
CDR3 protein: CASSLVQGPEAFF
CDR3 DNA: TGTGCCAGCAGCTTGGTTCAGGGGCCTGAAGCTTTCTTT

D gene: TRBD1
J gene: TRBJ1-4
V gene: TRBV14
clone size: many
CDR3 protein: CASGSTGQGEKLFF
CDR3 DNA: TGTGCCAGCGGTTCGACAGGGCAAGGCGAAAAACTGTTTTTT

D gene: -
J gene: TRBJ1-5
V gene: TRBV2
clone size: many
CDR3 protein: CASTRGGGRTWGSQHF
CDR3 DNA: TGTGCCAGCACTCGGGGGGGGGGACGGACCTGGGGGTCCCAGCATTTT

D gene: TRBD2
J gene: TRBJ2-3
V gene: TRBV5-1
clone size: -
CDR3 protein: CASSLSVTSGAPTDTQYF
CDR3 DNA: TGCGCCAGCAGCTTGTCTGTGACTAGCGGAGCCCCCACAGATACGCAGTATTTT

D gene: TRBD2
J gene: TRBJ2-7
V gene: TRBV4-1
clone size: -
CDR3 protein: CASSPQRGTSGNYEQYF
CDR3 DNA: TGCGCCAGCAGCCCCCAAAGGGGGACTAGCGGGAATTACGAGCAGTACTTC

D gene: -
J gene: TRBJ2-7
V gene: TRBV5-1
clone size: many
CDR3 protein: CASSLVPGNPEQYF
CDR3 DNA: TGCGCCAGCAGCTTGGTCCCAGGGAACCCCGAGCAGTACTTC

D gene: TRBD1
J gene: TRBJ1-2
V gene: TRBV6-1
clone size: few
CDR3 protein: CASGRVDRVLYGYTF
CDR3 DNA: TGTGCCAGCGGCCGAGTCGACAGGGTTCTCTATGGCTACACCTTC

D gene: TRBD1
J gene: TRBJ1-4
V gene: TRBV20-1
clone size: -
CDR3 protein: CSAGGQAYEKLFF
CDR3 DNA: TGCAGTGCTGGGGGACAGGCATACGAAAAACTGTTTTTT

D gene: TRBD2
J gene: TRBJ2-5
V gene: TRBV6-5
clone size: many
CDR3 protein: CASRSGLAGGGETQYF
CDR3 DNA: TGTGCCAGCAGATCGGGACTAGCGGGAGGCGGGGAGACCCAGTACTTC

D gene: -
J gene: TRBJ2-1
V gene: TRBV24-1
clone size: -
CDR3 protein: CATSERYNEQLF
CDR3 DNA: TGTGCCACCAGTGAGCGCTACAATGAGCAGCTCTTC

D gene: TRBD1
J gene: TRBJ1-2
V gene: TRBV29-1
clone size: many
CDR3 protein: CSGRQGAQGYTF
CDR3 DNA: TGCAGCGGTAGACAGGGGGCGCAGGGCTACACCTTC

D gene: -
J gene: TRBJ2-2
V gene: TRBV7-6
clone size: -
CDR3 protein: CASSLEGRGDTGELFF
CDR3 DNA: TGTGCCAGCAGCTTAGAGGGCAGGGGAGACACCGGGGAGCTGTTTTTT

D gene: -
J gene: TRBJ2-2
V gene: TRBV6-6
clone size: many
CDR3 protein: CASSYLVEPGELFF
CDR3 DNA: TGTGCCAGCAGTTACTTAGTGGAACCCGGGGAGCTGTTTTTT

D gene: TRBD2
J gene: TRBJ2-3
V gene: TRBV10-3
clone size: -
CDR3 protein: CATYSLAGRVTDTQYF
CDR3 DNA: TGTGCCACTTACTCCCTAGCGGGCCGGGTCACAGATACGCAGTATTTT

D gene: TRBD1
J gene: TRBJ2-3
V gene: TRBV7-7
clone size: many
CDR3 protein: CASSRTGPTDTQYF
CDR3 DNA: TGTGCTAGCAGCCGGACAGGACCCACAGATACGCAGTATTTT

D gene: -
J gene: TRBJ2-7
V gene: TRBV12-1
clone size: -
CDR3 protein: CASSFISVTGPYGQYF
CDR3 DNA: TGTGCCAGCAGCTTTATCTCGGTGACAGGGCCCTACGGGCAGTACTTC

D gene: TRBD1
J gene: TRBJ1-1
V gene: TRBV5-1
clone size: many
CDR3 protein: CASSFDRGNTEAFF
CDR3 DNA: TGCGCCAGCAGCTTTGACAGGGGGAACACTGAAGCTTTCTTT

D gene: -
J gene: TRBJ1-2
V gene: TRBV6-5
clone size: -
CDR3 protein: CASKDQGYGYTF
CDR3 DNA: TGCGCCAGCAAAGACCAGGGCTATGGCTACACCTTC

D gene: -
J gene: TRBJ2-5
V gene: TRBV15
clone size: few
CDR3 protein: CATSSDSQETQYF
CDR3 DNA: TGTGCCACCAGCAGTGACAGCCAAGAGACCCAGTACTTC

D gene: TRBD2
J gene: TRBJ2-5
V gene: TRBV7-3
clone size: many
CDR3 protein: CASSPAPGTSGIQETQYF
CDR3 DNA: TGTGCCAGCAGCCCCGCCCCGGGGACTAGCGGGATTCAAGAGACCCAGTACTTC

D gene: TRBD2
J gene: TRBJ2-7
V gene: TRBV5-6
clone size: -
CDR3 protein: CASSSGLAGVPLEQYF
CDR3 DNA: TGTGCCAGCAGCTCGGGACTAGCGGGAGTACCCCTCGAGCAGTACTTC

D gene: TRBD1
J gene: TRBJ1-1
V gene: TRBV5-1
clone size: many
CDR3 protein: CASSKDYRGLMAFF
CDR3 DNA: TGCGCCAGCAGCAAGGATTACAGGGGGCTGATGGCTTTCTTT

D gene: -
J gene: TRBJ2-6
V gene: TRBV7-9
clone size: -
CDR3 protein: CASSLPLSGANALTF
CDR3 DNA: TGTGCCAGCAGCTTGCCCCTCTCTGGGGCCAACGCCCTGACTTTC

D gene: -
J gene: TRBJ2-3
V gene: TRBV5-4
clone size: -
CDR3 protein: CASSEKLSGSSTDTQYF
CDR3 DNA: TGTGCCAGCAGCGAAAAACTAAGCGGGTCTAGCACAGATACGCAGTATTTT

D gene: -
J gene: TRBJ1-1
V gene: TRBV19
clone size: -
CDR3 protein: CASRSNRARGDTEAFF
CDR3 DNA: TGTGCCAGTAGGTCAAACAGGGCGCGAGGGGACACTGAAGCTTTCTTT

D gene: -
J gene: TRBJ2-7
V gene: TRBV5-1
clone size: many
CDR3 protein: CASSPLPGEIYEQYF
CDR3 DNA: TGCGCCAGCAGCCCCCTCCCGGGAGAGATTTACGAGCAGTACTTC

D gene: -
J gene: TRBJ1-3
V gene: TRBV18
clone size: few
CDR3 protein: CASSREDGNTIYF
CDR3 DNA: TGTGCCAGCTCCCGGGAGGATGGAAACACCATATATTTT

D gene: TRBD2
J gene: TRBJ2-7
V gene: TRBV12-3/TRBV12-4
clone size: few
CDR3 protein: CASSLGSGSSYEQYF
CDR3 DNA: TGTGCCAGCAGCCTGGGGAGCGGGAGCTCCTACGAGCAGTACTTC

D gene: -
J gene: TRBJ2-7
V gene: TRBV7-6
clone size: -
CDR3 protein: CASSFYAGPWYEQYF
CDR3 DNA: TGTGCCAGCAGCTTTTACGCCGGGCCTTGGTACGAGCAGTACTTC

D gene: -
J gene: TRBJ2-2
V gene: TRBV6-1
clone size: many
CDR3 protein: CASRDTRTWELFF
CDR3 DNA: TGTGCCAGCAGGGATACTCGGACTTGGGAGCTGTTTTTT

D gene: TRBD2
J gene: TRBJ2-3
V gene: TRBV9
clone size: many
CDR3 protein: CASSVSGRSTDTQYF
CDR3 DNA: TGTGCCAGCAGCGTTAGCGGGAGGTCCACAGATACGCAGTATTTT

D gene: TRBD2
J gene: TRBJ2-5
V gene: TRBV7-8
clone size: many
CDR3 protein: CASSPGLAGVMLQTQYF
CDR3 DNA: TGTGCCAGCAGCCCAGGACTAGCGGGAGTAATGTTACAGACCCAGTACTTC

D gene: TRBD1
J gene: TRBJ1-1
V gene: TRBV7-9
clone size: many
CDR3 protein: CASSRRGQFDEAFF
CDR3 DNA: TGTGCCAGCAGCCGCCGGGGACAGTTCGATGAAGCTTTCTTT

D gene: TRBD2
J gene: TRBJ2-2
V gene: TRBV9
clone size: many
CDR3 protein: CASGRAGTGELFF
CDR3 DNA: TGTGCCAGCGGGAGGGCGGGCACCGGGGAGCTGTTTTTT